This T cell receptor beta chain was profiled in a study of T cell responses to AZD1222 COVID-19 vaccine. Study conclusions and caveats: Unmutated variant regions are reportedly the target of nearly half of TCRs that are spike-specific. Most donors were white British, females outnumbered males, and clonal diversity was possibly underestimated.

Measured with immunoSEQ multiplex PCR; TCRdb has only the in-frame clones, and not every one. The sample has 60,000 to 75,000 clones, around three quarters seen once. The CDR3 consists of 15 residues. The germline CDR1 and CDR2 sequences are MDHEN and SYDVKM. Between the trimmed V and J ends, which lost 3 bases and 6 bases, there was a span of 15 bases. This clone was seen only once. The antigen is undetermined. Pooling of second doses given at about 4 or about 12 weeks was done. Specimen: peripheral blood, collected 28 days after the second AZD1222 dose. The TCR comes from an adult who received the AZD1222 COVID-19 vaccine. The chain combines TRBV28 with TRBJ1-5, with D perhaps TRBD1 (5 bases). The CDR3, as DNA: TGTGCCAGCAGTTTCGCGCTGGGGACGGGTCAGCCCCAGCATTTT. It is translated as CASSFALGTGQPQHF.